Below, 25 T cell receptor beta chains from the same sample are listed, as sequenced in a study of cytotoxic CD8 clonotypes in ibrutinib-treated CLL. The repertoire was sequenced with immunoSEQ multiplex PCR; TCRdb's copy has only in-frame clones and lacks some. Of roughly 330,000 clones in the sample, about 61% were seen once. The starting material was PBMCs, obtained after 36 months of ibrutinib treatment. These receptors all come from a human donor with chronic lymphocytic leukemia.

This chain connects TRBV7-6 to TRBJ2-1; perhaps TRBD2 as D (6 bases). The germline V gene has CDR1 SGHVS and CDR2 FNYEAQ. The germline V and J ends were trimmed by 0 bases and 2 bases, with 17 bases remaining between them. The CDR3 is 18 residues long. CDR3 sequence reads: CASSLALGSGETYNEQFF. The CDR3 DNA follows: TGTGCCAGCAGCTTAGCGCTTGGTAGCGGAGAGACCTACAATGAGCAGTTCTTC.

J is TRBJ2-7 and V is TRBV6-1; 8 nucleotides line up with TRBD1. CDR1 MNHNS and CDR2 SASEGT come from the germline V gene. The CDR3 loop spans 17 amino acids. Trimming at V came to 0 bases and at J to 4 bases, leaving 11 bases not matched to a gene. CDR3 in DNA: TGTGCCAGCAGTGAAGCGCTTCGAGACAGGGGAGGATACGAGCAGTACTTC. Translation: CASSEALRDRGGYEQYF.

The CDR3 DNA is TGTGCCATCAGTGATGGCCAGGGGGCCCTCTATGAGCAGTTCTTC. This gives the protein CAISDGQGALYEQFF. The chain joins TRBV10-3 to TRBJ2-1; the match to TRBD1 covers 8 bases. In germline, CDR1 is ENHRY, CDR2 SYGVKD. V lost 3 bases to trimming and J lost 8 bases; unmatched junction nucleotides: 9. The CDR3 runs to 15 residues.

V and J are TRBV19 and TRBJ2-3; 13 bases match TRBD2. After removal of 5 bases from V and 3 bases from J, the junction contained 11 bases not matched to a gene. From germline, CDR1 is LNHDA and CDR2 SQIVND (reference sequence). This CDR3 is built from 18 residues. This CDR3 reads CASSPRPGLAGLTDTQYF. The CDR3 coding sequence is TGTGCCAGTAGTCCTCGACCGGGACTAGCGGGGTTAACAGATACGCAGTATTTT.

The rearrangement uses TRBV29-1 and TRBJ1-1, with a tentative D call TRBD1 (5 bases). The CDR3 is 13 amino acids. Trimming shortened V by 4 bases and J by 5 bases, and 14 bases separated the two germline ends. Germline CDR1 SQVTM, CDR2 ANQGSEA. The DNA of the CDR3 is TGCAGCGTTGTCACTTCTTGGGGGACTGAAGCTTTCTTT. It codes for CSVVTSWGTEAFF.

This chain uses TRBV2 with TRBJ1-1; perhaps TRBD1 as D (6 bases). This CDR3 comprises 15 residues. Germline V gene data show CDR1 as SNHLY and CDR2 as FYNNEI. V was cut by 5 bases and J by 4 bases, with 17 bases left in between. The CDR3 bases are TGTGCCAGCAGTCCCACGAGGGGGGCGGGCACTGAAGCTTTCTTT. Protein: CASSPTRGAGTEAFF.

This sequence joins TRBV6-1 and TRBJ1-1, with D maybe TRBD1 (5 bases). Germline V gene sequence: CDR1 MNHNS, CDR2 SASEGT. Trimming shortened V by 4 bases and J by 1 base, and 13 bases separated the two germline ends. This CDR3 spans 15 amino acids. CDR3 loop: CASSGVRAENTEAFF. The DNA for the CDR3 is TGTGCCAGCAGTGGGGTCAGGGCAGAGAACACTGAAGCTTTCTTT.

The chain's CDR3 is CATSRYRGTDEQFF. The CDR3 DNA sequence: TGTGCCACCAGCAGGTACAGGGGGACGGATGAGCAGTTCTTC. V gene TRBV15 combines with J gene TRBJ2-1, with TRBD1 matching 8 bases. Losses at the gene ends were 3 bases for V and 8 bases for J; bases not matched to a gene: 6. The CDR3 consists of 14 residues. CDR1 is LNHNV and CDR2 is YYDKDF in the germline V gene (reference sequence).

The chain recombines TRBV29-1 with TRBJ2-5; D not certain. The CDR3 covers 13 residues. CDR1 is SQVTM and CDR2 is ANQGSEA in the germline V gene. Trimming removed 3 bases at V and 1 base at J, with 9 bases between. As DNA, the CDR3 is TGCAGCGTTGAGGTCCGGGTCCAAGAGACCCAGTACTTC. Translating gives CSVEVRVQETQYF.

The rearrangement uses TRBV27 and TRBJ2-2; 7 bases are shared with TRBD2. This CDR3 is 16 amino acids long. The V gene end was trimmed by 0 bases and the J gene end by 4 bases; junction bases not matched to a gene: 5. The germline V gene encodes CDR1 MNHEY and CDR2 SMNVEV (reference sequence). The CDR3 is CASSLSGLPSTGELFF. The CDR3 region has the DNA TGTGCCAGCAGTTTATCGGGACTACCATCCACCGGGGAGCTGTTTTTT.

The chain employs TRBV7-6 and TRBJ2-5; no firm D call. The J call could be wrong; TRBJ2-7 is a better fit for the DNA end. The CDR3 is 14 residues long. The germline CDR1 and CDR2 sequences are SGHVS and FNYEAQ. CDR3 sequence (DNA): TGTGCCAGCAGCTTAGACTACCCGGGCTACGAGCAGTACTTC. As protein: CASSLDYPGYEQYF.

The rearrangement joins TRBV9 to TRBJ1-2; no firm D call. Germline CDR1 reads SGDLS; CDR2 reads YYNGEE. CDR3 length equals 14 residues. V dropped 3 bases and J dropped 4 bases, with 13 bases sitting between them. Written as DNA, the CDR3 is TGTGCCAGCAGCGCCCAATCTGGGAGCTATGGCTACACCTTC. Translating it yields CASSAQSGSYGYTF.

The CDR3 reads CASSQDQGRGAEKLFF. The CDR3 DNA reads TGCGCCAGCAGCCAAGATCAGGGCAGGGGGGCCGAAAAACTGTTTTTT. This chain links TRBV4-1 with TRBJ1-4, with TRBD1 identical over 7 bases. V was pared by 0 bases and J by 8 bases, with 9 bases of the junction left unmatched. Germline V gene data show CDR1 as MGHRA and CDR2 as YSYEKL. This CDR3 is 16 amino acids long.

V and J are TRBV7-8 and TRBJ2-1; TRBD2 matches 15 bases. The germline gives CDR1 SGHVS, CDR2 FQNEAQ. V was pared by 5 bases and J by 7 bases, with 9 bases of the junction left unmatched. The CDR3 loop spans 17 amino acids. The CDR3 DNA reads TGTGCCAGCAGCGAAGGACTAGCGGGGGGGCCGAGGAATGAGCAGTTCTTC. It codes for CASSEGLAGGPRNEQFF.

The V gene is TRBV5-1, the J gene TRBJ2-4; 7 nucleotides line up with TRBD1. This CDR3 spans 16 amino acids. V was pared by 4 bases and J by 0 bases, with 7 bases of the junction left unmatched. Germline CDR1 reads SGHRS; CDR2 reads YFSETQ. CDR3 region: CASSHGTVLAKNIQYF. CDR3 nucleotide sequence: TGCGCCAGCAGCCATGGGACAGTTCTAGCCAAAAACATTCAGTACTTC.

As DNA, the CDR3 is TGCAGCGCGACTAGCGGGTACGAGCAGTACTTC. Amino acids: CSATSGYEQYF. The chain has TRBV29-1 and TRBJ2-7; 10 bases are shared with TRBD2. V was clipped by 7 bases and J by 4 bases; unmatched bases: 1. Germline V gene data show CDR1 as SQVTM and CDR2 as ANQGSEA. This CDR3 region has 11 residues.

The V and J genes are TRBV7-2 and TRBJ2-7; 10 bases fit TRBD2. CDR1 and CDR2 from the germline V gene are SGHTA and FQGNSA. This CDR3 spans 14 amino acids. Losses at the gene ends were 5 bases for V and 4 bases for J; bases not matched to a gene: 5. In nucleotides, the CDR3 is TGTGCCAGCAGCCCCCGGACTAGCGGATACGAGCAGTACTTC. Protein product: CASSPRTSGYEQYF.

This rearrangement joins TRBV19 to TRBJ1-2; D is perhaps TRBD1 (5 bases). Per germline, CDR1 LNHDA and CDR2 SQIVND (reference sequence). Trimming cost V 5 bases and J 4 bases, with 14 bases left between them. This CDR3 has 14 residues. The CDR3 loop is CASSAEGLFYGYTF. The CDR3 coding sequence is TGTGCCAGTAGTGCAGAGGGGCTTTTCTATGGCTACACCTTC.

The chain employs TRBV13 and TRBJ2-7, with 8 bases lining up with TRBD2. J was trimmed by 4 bases and V by 5 bases; bases with no gene match: 7. The CDR3 is 14 amino acids. The germline V gene has CDR1 PRHDT and CDR2 FYEKMQ (reference sequence). The chain's CDR3 is CASSLAGFWYEQYF. CDR3 coding DNA: TGTGCCAGCAGCCTAGCGGGCTTCTGGTACGAGCAGTACTTC. Filled out from reference TRBV13 and TRBJ2-7, the complete variable domain reads AAGVIQSPRHLIKEKRETATLKCYPIPRHDTVYWYQQGPGQDPQFLISFYEKMQSDKGSIPDRFSAQQFSDYHSELNMSSLELGDSALYFCASSLAGFWYEQYFGPGTRLTVT.

The chain couples TRBV6-5 to TRBJ2-7; weak D call: TRBD2 (5 bases). CDR1 and CDR2 from the germline V gene are MNHEY and SVGAGI. CDR3 length: 14 amino acids. Trimming stripped 5 bases from V and 0 bases from J, with 11 bases between. Here the CDR3 reads CASSTRADSYEQYF. CDR3 nucleotide sequence: TGTGCCAGCAGTACGAGGGCGGACTCCTACGAGCAGTACTTC.

This clone was seen a handful of times. The chain is built from TRBV6-5 and TRBJ1-1, with D maybe TRBD1 (6 bases). CDR1 MNHEY and CDR2 SVGAGI come from the germline V gene. The CDR3 has 14 residues. Trimming pared 0 bases from V and 6 bases from J, leaving 11 bases between. For the CDR3, the DNA is TGTGCCAGCAGTTACTCCCCAGGGGTCGCTGAAGCTTTCTTT. It translates to CASSYSPGVAEAFF.

This chain joins TRBV6-5 and TRBJ2-7; D is unresolved. V was trimmed by 6 bases and J by 0 bases, leaving 9 bases between them. Germline-derived CDR1 and CDR2 are MNHEY and SVGAGI. The CDR3 has 13 amino acids. The CDR3 protein is CASSFQSSYEQYF. CDR3 DNA: TGTGCCAGCAGCTTTCAGAGCTCCTACGAGCAGTACTTC.

V usage is TRBV6-6 and J usage is TRBJ2-7; 11 bases line up with TRBD2. The V segment lost 5 bases and the J segment 7 bases; nucleotides outside the gene matches: 4. Per germline, CDR1 MNHNY and CDR2 SVGAGI (reference sequence). The CDR3 is 13 residues long. CDR3 residues: CASSQRLAGEQYF. The CDR3 DNA reads TGTGCCAGCAGTCAGCGACTAGCGGGGGAGCAGTACTTC.

The chain is built from TRBV10-1 and TRBJ2-3; D is undetermined. This CDR3 is built from 13 residues. Trimming cost V 0 bases and J 3 bases, with 4 bases left between them. From germline, CDR1 is WNHNN and CDR2 SYGVQD (reference sequence). The CDR3 nucleotides read TGCGCCAGCAGTGAGTCTGGAACAGATACGCAGTATTTT. Translating it yields CASSESGTDTQYF.

This clone was counted between two and nine times. The J gene is TRBJ1-2, the V gene TRBV28, with 9 bases fitting TRBD1. With V trimmed by 5 bases and J by 5 bases, 3 bases remained unmatched. CDR1 is MDHEN and CDR2 is SYDVKM in the germline V gene. The CDR3 runs to 13 residues. The CDR3 region is CASSLQGAYGYTF. CDR3 bases: TGTGCCAGCAGTCTACAGGGGGCTTATGGCTACACCTTC.